This record concerns one TCR beta chain sequence. Its antigen is currently unknown. The data originate from a study of blood T cells in healthy people across ages. The second PCR ran about 6 to 11 cycles with a sample-barcoded 5' primer and J-beta primers. Researchers report that each sample yielded at least 3 million CDR3-containing paired-end reads. One entry per CDR3 protein results from TCRdb running MiXCR on the 5' RACE reads. The sample contains about 780,000 distinct CDR3 sequences, under 30% of which appear only once. Study-wide results and caveats: When set beside aged donors, long-lived donors presented more naive CD4+ cells and higher diversity.

CDR1 is SQVTM and CDR2 is ANQGSEA in the germline V gene. CDR3 length: 15 residues. Trimming took 7 bases from V and 4 from J; bases not matched to a gene: 14. The same data also contributed to another study, on T cells of mothers and their children. From that second work: Related and unrelated pairs show similar shaping of TCR recombination output by thymic selection.

This TCR derives from a boy under 18 in good health. The chain combines TRBV29-1 with TRBJ1-1, with 8 bases identical to TRBD1. Source material: blood. The CDR3, as DNA: TGCAGCGCCCTGAAGGCAGGGGGCAAGGGCACTGAAGCTTTCTTT. Protein sequence: CSALKAGGKGTEAFF.